This T cell receptor beta chain was captured in a study of blood T cell repertoires in COVID-19. The method was immunoSEQ multiplex PCR; TCRdb's version includes in-frame clones alone and lacks a portion of them. The table lists over 60,000 clones, approximately 88% of them singletons. The CDR3 is made up of 15 amino acids. The germline V gene has CDR1 SGHTA and CDR2 FQGTGA. V was clipped by 6 bases and J by 5 bases, with 19 bases between them. This chain uses TRBV7-3 with TRBJ2-5; D perhaps matches TRBD1 (7 bases). The material sequenced was peripheral blood. The sequence was obtained from a human donor in a cohort sampled during active COVID-19. As DNA, the CDR3 is TGTGCCAGCAGTTCTGACGACAGGGCGGGGGAGACCCAGTACTTC. Translation: CASSSDDRAGETQYF.